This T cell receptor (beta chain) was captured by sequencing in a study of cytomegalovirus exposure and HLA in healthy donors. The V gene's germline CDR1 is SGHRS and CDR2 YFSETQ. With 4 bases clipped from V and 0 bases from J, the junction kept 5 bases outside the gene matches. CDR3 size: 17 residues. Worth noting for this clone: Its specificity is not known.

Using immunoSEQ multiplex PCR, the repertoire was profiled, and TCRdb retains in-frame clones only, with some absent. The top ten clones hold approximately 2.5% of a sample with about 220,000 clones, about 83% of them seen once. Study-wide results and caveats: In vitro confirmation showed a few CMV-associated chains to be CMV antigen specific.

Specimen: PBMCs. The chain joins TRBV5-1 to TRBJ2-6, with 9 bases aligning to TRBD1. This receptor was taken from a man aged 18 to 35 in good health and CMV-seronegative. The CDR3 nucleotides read TGCGCCAGCAGCGCCGACAGGGGGGTCTCTGGGGCCAACGTCCTGACTTTC. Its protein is CASSADRGVSGANVLTF.